The 22 T cell receptor beta chains listed next were all sequenced from one sample in a study of cytomegalovirus exposure and HLA in healthy donors. Amplification used 60 Vbeta primers and 13 Jbeta primers. Profiling relied on immunoSEQ multiplex PCR, and the TCRdb table lists in-frame clones only, not all of them. The sample has 29,000 or so clones, roughly 60% seen once. Sequencing used PBMCs. The receptor source for this set is a male donor in good health and CMV-seropositive.

This chain links TRBV4-1 with TRBJ1-3; D remains unclear. V was cut by 1 base and J by 0 bases, with 7 bases left in between. Germline V CDR1 and CDR2: MGHRA, YSYEKL. The CDR3 is made up of 15 amino acids. CDR3 protein: CASSQGTYSGNTIYF. The CDR3 nucleotides are TGCGCCAGCAGCCAAGGCACTTACTCTGGAAACACCATATATTTT.

The CDR3 loop is CASRAGDSQPQHF. Here the CDR3 DNA reads TGCGCCAGCAGGGCAGGGGATAGCCAGCCCCAGCATTTT. This chain uses TRBV5-1 with TRBJ1-5, with D perhaps matching TRBD1 (6 bases). This CDR3 is 13 amino acids long. CDR1 SGHRS and CDR2 YFSETQ come from the germline V gene. V was shortened by 5 bases and J by 7 bases, with 13 bases between the two germline ends.

The chain combines TRBV7-8 with TRBJ2-3; D remains unclear. The CDR3 totals 14 residues. Germline CDR1 SGHVS, CDR2 FQNEAQ. V dropped 1 base and J dropped 2 bases, with 7 bases sitting between them. DNA for the CDR3: TGTGCCAGCAGCTTAGGGCGGCTCACAGATACGCAGTATTTT. Its protein is CASSLGRLTDTQYF.

This clone was recorded a few times. The V call is TRBV5-4, the J call TRBJ1-2; the D is unclear. This CDR3 spans 15 amino acids. V lost 0 bases to trimming and J lost 1 base, with 10 bases between them. Germline values: CDR1 SGHNT, CDR2 YYREEE (reference sequence). DNA for the CDR3: TGTGCCAGCAGCTTGGAAGCGTCCGTTAACTATGGCTACACCTTC. Translating it yields CASSLEASVNYGYTF.

The chain has TRBV5-1 and TRBJ2-7; TRBD1 is a possible D gene (6 bases). V gave up 3 bases and J gave up 2 bases, with 12 bases separating them. Germline V gene data show CDR1 as SGHRS and CDR2 as YFSETQ. The CDR3 totals 14 residues. The CDR3 bases are TGCGCCAGCAGCTCTAAGGACAGAACCTACGAGCAGTACTTC. As protein: CASSSKDRTYEQYF.

This clone showed up just a few times. The chain is built from TRBV7-9 and TRBJ1-4, with 9 bases fitting TRBD1. Germline-derived CDR1 and CDR2 are SEHNR and FQNEAQ (reference sequence). This CDR3 comprises 16 residues. V was clipped by 3 bases and J by 5 bases; unmatched bases: 7. This chain's CDR3 is CASSFLTGQGNEKLFF. The CDR3 region has the DNA TGTGCCAGCAGCTTTCTGACGGGACAGGGAAATGAAAAACTGTTTTTT.

V usage is TRBV6-1 and J usage is TRBJ1-2; 7 bases agree with TRBD1. This CDR3 is 15 amino acids long. V gave up 7 bases and J gave up 5 bases; unmatched junction bases: 13. The V gene's germline CDR1 is MNHNS and CDR2 SASEGT. Here the CDR3 DNA reads TGTGCCAGCATACAATCCGGGACAGCACCTTATGGCTACACCTTC. Its translation is CASIQSGTAPYGYTF.

The chain has TRBV6-1 and TRBJ2-5; 8 bases map to TRBD2. Germline V CDR1 and CDR2: MNHNS, SASEGT. V lost 5 bases, J lost 2 bases, and 7 bases stayed unmatched. There are 15 residues in the CDR3. The CDR3 loop reads CASSLQKREQETQYF. Written as DNA, the CDR3 is TGTGCCAGCAGTCTACAGAAGCGGGAGCAAGAGACCCAGTACTTC.

This clone was counted once. The chain links TRBV4-1 to TRBJ2-3, with D perhaps matching TRBD2 (7 bases). The CDR3 is made up of 16 amino acids. Looked up from germline, CDR1 is MGHRA and CDR2 is YSYEKL. Trimming left V 1 base short and J 4 bases short, with 15 bases between. This CDR3 reads CASSQGTRGNADTQYF. CDR3 DNA sequence: TGCGCCAGCAGCCAAGGGACTAGGGGGAATGCAGATACGCAGTATTTT.

The chain carries TRBV28 and TRBJ1-1; D is ambiguous. Germline lookup yields CDR1 MDHEN and CDR2 SYDVKM. The CDR3 length is 14 residues. V lost 6 bases to trimming and J lost 3 bases, with 14 bases between them. CDR3 protein: CASRLVGPDTEAFF. As DNA, the CDR3 is TGTGCCAGCAGGCTAGTCGGTCCGGACACTGAAGCTTTCTTT.

The chain recombines TRBV11-3 with TRBJ1-3; D is unresolved. The germline gives CDR1 SGHNT, CDR2 YENEEA. Trimming pared 5 bases from V and 4 bases from J, leaving 9 bases between. This CDR3 region has 13 residues. The CDR3 loop reads CASSPPQGNTIYF. The CDR3 region has the DNA TGTGCCAGCAGCCCCCCCCAAGGAAACACCATATATTTT.

The chain uses TRBV5-6 and TRBJ1-1; D possibly corresponds to TRBD1 (6 bases). Between the trimmed V and J ends, which lost 0 bases and 4 bases, there was a span of 22 bases. The CDR3 totals 18 residues. Germline V gene lookup returns CDR1 SGHDT and CDR2 YYEEEE. The DNA for the CDR3 is TGTGCCAGCAGCTTGGACCTGGGGGCGCCCCCCCAAGGCACTGAAGCTTTCTTT. Its translation: CASSLDLGAPPQGTEAFF.

The chain recombines TRBV9 with TRBJ2-1; TRBD2 agrees at 10 bases. Per germline, CDR1 SGDLS and CDR2 YYNGEE. The CDR3 covers 15 residues. Unmatched junction bases numbered 3, after V lost 0 bases and J lost 6 bases. CDR3 coding DNA: TGTGCCAGCAGCGTAGCTAGCGGGAGAATCAATGAGCAGTTCTTC. This gives the protein CASSVASGRINEQFF.

The chain carries TRBV5-6 and TRBJ1-1, with D possibly being TRBD1 (6 bases). V gave up 6 bases and J gave up 1 base, with 10 bases separating them. CDR1 and CDR2 (germline): SGHDT, YYEEEE. This CDR3 contains 13 residues. CDR3 in DNA: TGTGCCAGCAACCTCAGGGGGAACACTGAAGCTTTCTTT. Residues: CASNLRGNTEAFF.

This clone was seen a handful of times. The genes are TRBV6-1 and TRBJ1-2, with 10 bases that match TRBD1. Germline-derived CDR1 and CDR2 are MNHNS and SASEGT. The CDR3 spans 12 residues. V was pared by 4 bases and J by 12 bases, with 5 bases of the junction left unmatched. CDR3 sequence (DNA): TGTGCCAGCAGTGTCGACAGGGGGCGGGACACCTTC. Translation gives CASSVDRGRDTF.

J is TRBJ2-1 and V is TRBV5-1, with D possibly TRBD2 on 5 matching bases. CDR1 SGHRS and CDR2 YFSETQ come from the germline V gene. This CDR3 has 16 amino acids. The ends were cut back, 4 bases at V and 2 bases at J, with 16 bases in the middle. For the CDR3, the DNA is TGCGCCAGCAGCCAGACACCGGGGTTTACCTACAATGAGCAGTTCTTC. This codes for CASSQTPGFTYNEQFF.

The gene calls are TRBV6-1 and TRBJ1-2, with 9 bases fitting TRBD1. Germline V CDR1 and CDR2: MNHNS, SASEGT. The ends lost 10 bases at V and 9 bases at J; junction bases unmatched: 18. This CDR3 comprises 15 residues. The CDR3 loop reads CATEQGAGRLISYTF. The CDR3 region has the DNA TGTGCCACCGAACAGGGGGCCGGTCGCCTCATTAGCTACACCTTC.

The V and J genes are TRBV7-9 and TRBJ1-2, with TRBD1 as a possible D gene (5 bases). CDR3 length: 13 amino acids. V was clipped by 5 bases and J by 8 bases, with 15 bases between them. Germline CDR1 reads SEHNR; CDR2 reads FQNEAQ (reference sequence). DNA for the CDR3: TGTGCCAGCAGCCTCATCGGGGGGGGAGGCTACACCTTC. Protein sequence: CASSLIGGGGYTF.

The chain joins TRBV27 to TRBJ2-7, with D possibly being TRBD1 (5 bases). The CDR3 runs 15 residues. The V and J ends lost 2 bases and 6 bases respectively, with 17 bases between them. Germline CDR1 and CDR2: MNHEY and SMNVEV (reference sequence). The CDR3 reads CASSLGSRGRSEQYF. Written as DNA, the CDR3 is TGTGCCAGCAGTTTAGGGTCTAGGGGCCGGTCCGAGCAGTACTTC.

The rearrangement uses TRBV10-1 and TRBJ1-5; possible D gene TRBD1, 5 bases. The CDR3 covers 13 residues. Trimming removed 8 bases from V and 5 bases from J, with 13 bases in between. Germline assignment: CDR1 WNHNN and CDR2 SYGVQD (reference sequence). CDR3 residues: CASSREGDQPQHF. The CDR3 coding sequence is TGCGCCAGCTCCCGCGAAGGGGATCAGCCCCAGCATTTT.

This clone occurred a few times. V is TRBV7-2 and J is TRBJ1-2, with no clear D. The V end lost 1 base, the J end lost 7 bases, and 13 bases lay between the germline ends. From germline, CDR1 is SGHTA and CDR2 FQGNSA. The CDR3 spans 14 residues. CDR3 sequence reads: CASSLERGQPGYTF. The CDR3 coding sequence is TGTGCCAGCAGCTTAGAGCGAGGTCAGCCTGGCTACACCTTC. Supplemented by reference TRBV7-2 and TRBJ1-2, the full variable domain reads GAGVSQSPSNKVTEKGKDVELRCDPISGHTALYWYRQSLGQGLEFLIYFQGNSAPDKSGLPSDRFSAERTGGSVSTLTIQRTQQEDSAVYLCASSLERGQPGYTFGSGTRLTVV.

J is TRBJ1-1 and V is TRBV5-5; D unclear. Germline CDR1 is SGHKS and CDR2 is YYEKEE (reference sequence). The germline V and J ends were trimmed by 0 bases and 5 bases, with 8 bases remaining between them. This CDR3 comprises 13 residues. The CDR3 here is CASSLAEGTEAFF. For the CDR3, the DNA is TGTGCCAGCAGCTTGGCCGAGGGAACTGAAGCTTTCTTT.